These T cell receptor beta chains were read from a single sample in a study of blood T cell repertoires in COVID-19. The data were produced by immunoSEQ multiplex PCR, yet TCRdb's version contains in-frame clones alone and is incomplete. The sample consists of under 200,000 clones, roughly 89% of them appearing once. The specimen sequenced was peripheral blood. The receptor set was obtained from a woman aged 60-70 years who had recovered from COVID-19. CDR3s include the opening cysteine and the closing phenylalanine or tryptophan. D genes are given only for firm matches. Expanded clones get a size class; other rows say once, few or many, or leave the size out.

V gene	D gene	clone size	J gene	CDR3 DNA	CDR3 protein
TRBV5-1	TRBD1	NA	TRBJ2-1	TGCGCCAGCAACAGACAGGGGGCCGATGAGCAGTTCTTC	CASNRQGADEQFF
TRBV3-1/TRBV3-2	NA	NA	TRBJ1-2	TGTGCCAGCAGCCAAGATTCAATGAACTATGGCTACACCTTC	CASSQDSMNYGYTF
TRBV15	NA	NA	TRBJ2-1	TGTGCCACCAGCAGAGATGGTGCAGGGCACAATGAGCAGTTCTTC	CATSRDGAGHNEQFF
TRBV2	NA	NA	TRBJ2-5	TGTGCCAGCAGAGGAGGGGGCGCGGTGGAGACCCAGTACTTC	CASRGGGAVETQYF
TRBV29-1	TRBD2	NA	TRBJ2-3	TGCAGCGTTGGGAGCGGGGGGGCCGCTTCGGCAGATACGCAGTATTTT	CSVGSGGAASADTQYF
TRBV7-9	NA	NA	TRBJ1-4	TGTGCCAGCAGCCTACTGAGTGGTGAAAAACTGTTTTTT	CASSLLSGEKLFF
TRBV21-1	NA	NA	TRBJ1-5	TGTGCCAGCAGCAAATCATCGACAGGATGCAATCAGCCCCAGCATTTT	CASSKSSTGCNQPQHF
TRBV7-9	NA	NA	TRBJ2-6	TGTGCCAGCAGTCCTATACTCGGGGCCAACGTCCTGACTTTC	CASSPILGANVLTF
TRBV20-1	NA	NA	TRBJ2-1	TGCAGTGCTGGGGAGTACAATGAGCAGTTCTTC	CSAGEYNEQFF
TRBV2	NA	NA	TRBJ2-2	TGTGCCAGCAGTAAAACAGGGTCCACCGGGGAGCTGTTTTTT	CASSKTGSTGELFF
TRBV25-1	TRBD2	once	TRBJ2-7	TGTGCCAGCACCGCTCTCGGGAGGTCCTACGAGCAGTACTTC	CASTALGRSYEQYF
TRBV28	TRBD2	NA	TRBJ2-4	TGTGCCAGCAGTACCAACCAGGGAGGGGCGATAGACATTCAGTACTTC	CASSTNQGGAIDIQYF
TRBV28	NA	NA	TRBJ1-1	TGTGCCAGCAGTTCACAGCCCCTCGGGAAAGCTTTCTTT	CASSSQPLGKAFF
TRBV5-4	TRBD1	NA	TRBJ1-6	TGTGCCAGCAGCTTAACAGGGGGCACGCGTTCACCCCTCCACTTT	CASSLTGGTRSPLHF
TRBV19	NA	NA	TRBJ2-4	TGTGCCAGTAGTATACCCGGGACTCAGAACATTCAGTACTTC	CASSIPGTQNIQYF
TRBV28	TRBD1	few	TRBJ1-5	TGTGCCAGCAGACGGGGACAGGACAATCAGCCCCAGCATTTT	CASRRGQDNQPQHF
TRBV19	TRBD1	NA	TRBJ1-2	TGTGCCAGTAGGGGGACAGGAGGCCCATATGGCTACACCTTC	CASRGTGGPYGYTF
TRBV4-1	NA	NA	TRBJ2-7	TGCGCCAGCAGCCAAGATCGGGGGTCTTCGTACGAGCAGTACTTC	CASSQDRGSSYEQYF
TRBV18	TRBD1	NA	TRBJ1-1	TGTGCCAGCTCACCCGAAATAGGGACAGGGACTGAAGCTTTCTTT	CASSPEIGTGTEAFF
TRBV28	NA	NA	TRBJ1-6	TGTGCCAGCAGTTTAGGAAAGCGATCACCCCTCCACTTT	CASSLGKRSPLHF
TRBV2	NA	NA	TRBJ1-5	TGTGCCAGCATGGGGCTTTATAGCAATCAGCCCCAGCATTTT	CASMGLYSNQPQHF
TRBV10-3	TRBD1	NA	TRBJ2-5	TGTGCCATCAGTCGGACAGGGCAAGAGACCCAGTACTTC	CAISRTGQETQYF
TRBV12-3/TRBV12-4	NA	few	TRBJ2-1	TGTGCCAGCAGTTTAAGAGAGAAGCGCGAGCAGTTCTTC	CASSLREKREQFF
TRBV5-1	NA	NA	TRBJ2-3	TGCGCCAGCAGCTTGGGCCAGAGGGGACTCACAGATACGCAGTATTTT	CASSLGQRGLTDTQYF
TRBV10-3	NA	NA	TRBJ1-1	TGTGCCATCAGCAAAGGGGGGAACACTGAAGCTTTCTTT	CAISKGGNTEAFF
TRBV27	NA	few	TRBJ2-1	TGTGCCAGCAGCGCCGGAGGGGGGGCCACCTACAATGAGCAGTTCTTC	CASSAGGGATYNEQFF
TRBV6-2/TRBV6-3	TRBD2	once	TRBJ2-2	TGTGCCAGCAGTTACTCCCCGGGACTAGGTGATACCGGGGAGCTGTTTTTT	CASSYSPGLGDTGELFF
TRBV5-1	NA	NA	TRBJ2-7	TGCGCCAGCAGCTTGCTCGGGAGCTCCTACGAGCAGTACTTC	CASSLLGSSYEQYF
TRBV9	NA	NA	TRBJ2-3	TGTGCCAGCACCACTCCCGCCGACACAGATACGCAGTATTTT	CASTTPADTDTQYF
TRBV7-9	NA	NA	TRBJ2-2	TGTGCCAGCAGCGCAACTGTCGACACCGGGGAGCTGTTTTTT	CASSATVDTGELFF
TRBV9	NA	NA	TRBJ2-3	TGTGCCAGCAGCGTAGTCCCGACTAGTTCCGATACGCAGTATTTT	CASSVVPTSSDTQYF
TRBV11-2	NA	few	TRBJ1-4	TGTGCCAGCAGCTCCGTCCGGGGAAGTAATGAAAAACTGTTTTTT	CASSSVRGSNEKLFF
TRBV28	NA	NA	TRBJ1-1	TGTGCCAGCAGTTTATGGAGGTCTAGGACTGAAGCTTTCTTT	CASSLWRSRTEAFF
TRBV4-3	TRBD2	NA	TRBJ2-1	TGCGCCAGCAGCCAAGAGGGACTAGCGGGATACGAGCAGTTCTTC	CASSQEGLAGYEQFF
TRBV5-5	NA	few	TRBJ1-1	TGTGCCAGCAGCCGGAACACTGAAGCTTTCTTT	CASSRNTEAFF
TRBV6-5	NA	NA	TRBJ2-1	TGTGCCAGCGCCGCGCAGGGGCCCAGCAATGAGCAGTTCTTC	CASAAQGPSNEQFF
TRBV18	NA	NA	TRBJ1-2	TGTGCCAGCGCTGAGTATGAGGGGAGGGCAGCTAACTATGGCTACACCTTC	CASAEYEGRAANYGYTF
TRBV5-1	TRBD1	NA	TRBJ2-2	TGCGCCAGCAGCCCAGACAGGGGCCCCACCGGGGAGCTGTTTTTT	CASSPDRGPTGELFF
TRBV3-1/TRBV3-2	TRBD2	NA	TRBJ2-1	TGTGCCAGCAGTCTAGCGGGGGGAAGGAATGAGCAGTTCTTC	CASSLAGGRNEQFF
TRBV20-1	TRBD2	NA	TRBJ2-1	TGCAGTGCTAGTGGTAGGCTACGGGGGGATAATGAGCAGTTCTTC	CSASGRLRGDNEQFF
TRBV5-5	TRBD2	NA	TRBJ2-7	TGTGCCAGCAGCTTGGAACTAGCGGGGTTTCAGTACTTC	CASSLELAGFQYF
TRBV2	TRBD1	few	TRBJ2-7	TGTGCCAGCAGGGCGGACAGGGGGCTAGCGAGGGAGCAGTACTTC	CASRADRGLAREQYF
TRBV7-2	NA	NA	TRBJ1-4	TGTGCCAGCAGCTTTCAGGGGCGCGTAGAAAAACTGTTTTTT	CASSFQGRVEKLFF
TRBV10-3	TRBD1	NA	TRBJ2-2	TGTGCCATCAGTGAGGTAGGGGGCGCAGGAACCGGGGAGCTGTTTTTT	CAISEVGGAGTGELFF
TRBV5-1	NA	NA	TRBJ2-2	TGCGCCAGCAACGCCGTTGGCCTTAAGAACACCGGGGAGCTGTTTTTT	CASNAVGLKNTGELFF
TRBV4-1	NA	NA	TRBJ2-3	TGCGCCAGCAGCCAAGTTGCAAGCGGCCTCACAGATACGCAGTATTTT	CASSQVASGLTDTQYF
TRBV19	TRBD1	NA	TRBJ1-2	TGTGCCAGTAGTCCGCCTCTGGACAGGGGACTCTATGGCTACACCTTC	CASSPPLDRGLYGYTF